These 24 T cell receptor beta chains were all obtained from the same sample, sequenced in a study of CD4+ T cells in melanoma. Measured with immunoSEQ multiplex PCR; TCRdb has only the in-frame clones, and not every one. Among around 130,000 clones, about 90% were seen once, and the ten largest hold more than 1.5%. All receptors come from a human donor with melanoma.

The V call is TRBV11-2, the J call TRBJ2-1, with D possibly called TRBD1 or TRBD2 (5 bases each). Germline V lookup: CDR1 SGHAT, CDR2 FQNNGV. This CDR3 spans 16 amino acids. Trimming took 2 bases from V and 7 from J, leaving 18 bases between them. The CDR3 sequence: CASSLSLGREKNEQFF. CDR3 nucleotides: TGTGCCAGCAGCTTATCTCTTGGCAGGGAGAAGAATGAGCAGTTCTTC.

The genes are TRBV2 and TRBJ2-5; D remains ambiguous. Germline CDR1 reads SNHLY; CDR2 reads FYNNEI. Deletions cut 7 bases from V and 0 bases from J, with 9 bases between. This CDR3 comprises 13 residues. DNA of the CDR3: TGTGCCAGCAACCGAAGGGACCAAGAGACCCAGTACTTC. As protein: CASNRRDQETQYF. Filled out from reference TRBV2 and TRBJ2-5, the complete variable domain reads EPEVTQTPSHQVTQMGQEVILRCVPISNHLYFYWYRQILGQKVEFLVSFYNNEISEKSEIFDDQFSVERPDGSNFTLKIRSTKLEDSAMYFCASNRRDQETQYFGPGTRLLVL.

The chain carries TRBV2 and TRBJ2-7; D is ambiguous. CDR1 and CDR2 (germline): SNHLY, FYNNEI. The V and J ends lost 3 bases and 5 bases respectively, with 11 bases between them. The CDR3 consists of 13 residues. This CDR3 reads CASSDAGLNEQYF. The CDR3, as DNA: TGTGCCAGCAGTGATGCTGGGCTCAACGAGCAGTACTTC. The full variable domain, its missing parts supplied by reference TRBV2 and TRBJ2-7, is EPEVTQTPSHQVTQMGQEVILRCVPISNHLYFYWYRQILGQKVEFLVSFYNNEISEKSEIFDDQFSVERPDGSNFTLKIRSTKLEDSAMYFCASSDAGLNEQYFGPGTRLTVT.

This clone has a single count. The gene calls are TRBV9 and TRBJ2-7; TRBD1 agrees at 12 bases. CDR3 length equals 16 residues. V was clipped by 3 bases and J by 3 bases; unmatched bases: 7. The V gene's germline CDR1 is SGDLS and CDR2 YYNGEE. CDR3 DNA sequence: TGTGCCAGCAGCGCTTCCGGGACAGGGGGCCACTACGAGCAGTACTTC. Protein: CASSASGTGGHYEQYF.

This rearrangement joins TRBV2 to TRBJ1-2; D not resolved. CDR3 length: 14 amino acids. The V end lost 7 bases, the J end lost 7 bases, and 19 bases lay between the germline ends. Germline V gives CDR1 SNHLY, CDR2 FYNNEI. The CDR3 loop is CASTLVGNSGGYTF. For the CDR3, the DNA is TGTGCCAGCACCTTGGTGGGGAATTCGGGTGGCTACACCTTC.

This chain connects TRBV6-1 to TRBJ2-7; D possibly uses TRBD1 or TRBD2 (5 bases each). Trimming took off 11 bases at V and 3 bases at J, with 11 bases between the two ends. The CDR3 spans 11 residues. CDR1 and CDR2 (germline): MNHNS, SASEGT. Here the CDR3 DNA reads TGTGCCGTATGGGACGGCTACGAGCAGTACTTC. This sequence encodes CAVWDGYEQYF.

This clone appeared a few times. This sequence joins TRBV27 and TRBJ1-6; maybe TRBD1 (5 bases). The CDR3 contains 16 residues. V was clipped by 4 bases and J by 9 bases, with 19 bases between them. Germline V gives CDR1 MNHEY, CDR2 SMNVEV (reference sequence). CDR3 region: CASSSVGGRSASPLHF. CDR3 bases: TGTGCCAGCAGTTCAGTGGGGGGAAGGTCGGCTTCACCCCTCCACTTT.

In its sample, this clone was seen a few times. The V call is TRBV7-2, the J call TRBJ1-1; 8 bases agree with TRBD1. V was clipped by 6 bases and J by 4 bases; unmatched bases: 4. Germline V gives CDR1 SGHTA, CDR2 FQGNSA. The CDR3 extends over 13 amino acids. This CDR3 is CASSFQGATEAFF. In DNA, the CDR3 is TGTGCCAGCAGTTTCCAGGGGGCCACTGAAGCTTTCTTT.

The CDR3 coding sequence is TGCGCCAGCAGCTTGTGGCCAGGGGCCACTAATGAAAAACTGTTTTTT. Protein product: CASSLWPGATNEKLFF. The rearrangement joins TRBV5-1 to TRBJ1-4; D perhaps matches TRBD1 (6 bases). Trimming took 1 base from V and 2 from J, leaving 12 bases between them. The CDR3 sequence is 16 residues long. Per the germline V gene, CDR1 is SGHRS and CDR2 is YFSETQ.

This clone was seen only a few times. J is TRBJ1-3 and V is TRBV7-9; D gene uncertain. Germline V lookup: CDR1 SEHNR, CDR2 FQNEAQ (reference sequence). The CDR3 is 13 amino acids. V was pared by 1 base and J by 4 bases, with 5 bases between. The CDR3 DNA is TGTGCCAGCAGCTTAGGGTTCGGAAACACCATATATTTT. Translating it yields CASSLGFGNTIYF.

The CDR3 DNA is TGTGCCAGCAGCCTCGAAACTTGGAGGACTGAAGCTTTCTTT. Translation gives CASSLETWRTEAFF. The chain employs TRBV7-2 and TRBJ1-1; the D is unclear. The CDR3 runs to 14 residues. Germline-derived CDR1 and CDR2 are SGHTA and FQGNSA. V dropped 5 bases and J dropped 5 bases, with 15 bases sitting between them.

This chain connects TRBV5-4 to TRBJ2-3; 13 bases map to TRBD2. V trimming: 4 bases; J trimming: 5 bases; junction bases outside the gene matches: 10. The CDR3 runs 17 residues. Germline CDR1 SGHNT, CDR2 YYREEE (reference sequence). CDR3 protein: CASSPKTSGGLGDTQYF. The DNA of the CDR3 is TGTGCCAGCAGCCCGAAGACTAGCGGGGGGCTTGGAGATACGCAGTATTTT.

This chain joins TRBV25-1 and TRBJ1-2; D possibly corresponds to TRBD1 (5 bases). The CDR3 sequence is 15 residues long. CDR1 and CDR2 (germline): MGHDK, SYGVNS. Trimming shortened V by 2 bases and J by 4 bases, and 14 bases separated the two germline ends. CDR3 nucleotide sequence: TGTGCCAGCAGTGAAGGGGCAGGGTGGGGCTATGGCTACACCTTC. This translates into CASSEGAGWGYGYTF.

The chain recombines TRBV7-3 with TRBJ2-3; D is unresolved. Trimming removed 3 bases from V and 1 base from J, with 8 bases in between. The CDR3 extends over 14 amino acids. Germline CDR1 reads SGHTA; CDR2 reads FQGTGA. The CDR3 sequence: CASSFRVGTDTQYF. The CDR3 DNA follows: TGTGCCAGCAGCTTTCGAGTGGGCACAGATACGCAGTATTTT.

The chain joins TRBV4-1 to TRBJ1-2, with 10 bases matching TRBD1. Germline CDR1 is MGHRA and CDR2 is YSYEKL. V lost 4 bases, J lost 8 bases, and 13 bases stayed unmatched. The CDR3 runs 16 residues. The CDR3 loop is CASSRGTGVSAGGYTF. The CDR3 coding sequence is TGCGCCAGCAGCCGAGGGACAGGGGTGAGCGCGGGCGGCTACACCTTC.

The rearrangement joins TRBV27 to TRBJ1-6; no firm D call. V shed 3 bases and J shed 4 bases, with 10 bases lying between them. Germline CDR1 MNHEY, CDR2 SMNVEV (reference sequence). The CDR3 length is 15 residues. CDR3 residues: CASSFSEAYNSPLHF. The CDR3 DNA follows: TGTGCCAGCAGTTTTTCGGAAGCTTATAATTCACCCCTCCACTTT.

The genes are TRBV10-3 and TRBJ2-7; 8 nucleotides agree with TRBD1. Germline assignment: CDR1 ENHRY and CDR2 SYGVKD. With 4 bases clipped from V and 2 bases from J, the junction kept 7 bases outside the gene matches. The CDR3 has 15 amino acids. The CDR3 here is CAISATTGDPYEQYF. The DNA for the CDR3 is TGTGCCATCAGTGCGACGACAGGGGACCCCTACGAGCAGTACTTC.

Here the CDR3 reads CASSLAVSGRTEAFF. The CDR3 nucleotides read TGTGCCAGCAGCTTAGCTGTCTCAGGGCGCACTGAAGCTTTCTTT. The V and J genes are TRBV7-9 and TRBJ1-1; perhaps TRBD1 as D (5 bases). From germline, CDR1 is SEHNR and CDR2 FQNEAQ (reference sequence). Deletions cut 0 bases from V and 4 bases from J, with 12 bases between. This CDR3 has 15 residues.

This clone was seen just once. The V call is TRBV19, the J call TRBJ1-4; D call uncertain. V gave up 0 bases and J gave up 10 bases, with 18 bases separating them. This CDR3 region has 16 residues. CDR1 and CDR2 from the germline V gene are LNHDA and SQIVND (reference sequence). The CDR3 bases are TGTGCCAGTAGTATAGATCTCGGGTCAGTTACGGGAAAACTGTTTTTT. It is translated as CASSIDLGSVTGKLFF. The full variable domain, with the rest looked up from reference TRBV19 and TRBJ1-4, is DGGITQSPKYLFRKEGQNVTLSCEQNLNHDAMYWYRQDPGQGLRLIYYSQIVNDFQKGDIAEGYSVSREKKESFPLTVTSAQKNPTAFYLCASSIDLGSVTGKLFFGSGTQLSVL.

The gene calls are TRBV9 and TRBJ2-7, with D hard to call. Germline CDR1 is SGDLS and CDR2 is YYNGEE. The CDR3 spans 14 residues. V shed 0 bases and J shed 3 bases, with 10 bases lying between them. The CDR3 DNA is TGTGCCAGCAGCGTAGGCCCCCAAAACTACGAGCAGTACTTC. Its protein is CASSVGPQNYEQYF.

The V gene is TRBV6-6, the J gene TRBJ2-7, with 7 bases fitting TRBD1. CDR1 is MNHNY, CDR2 SVGAGI, per germline (reference sequence). This CDR3 comprises 14 residues. The V and J ends lost 7 bases and 3 bases, in that order; junction bases with no gene match: 9. CDR3 amino acids: CASTPTGVGYEQYF. The CDR3 DNA reads as TGTGCCAGCACTCCAACAGGGGTCGGCTACGAGCAGTACTTC.

The DNA for the CDR3 is TGCAGCGTCGGACGTGGGCACGGGTTCACCCGTACAGATACGCAGTATTTT. It is translated as CSVGRGHGFTRTDTQYF. This sequence joins TRBV29-1 and TRBJ2-3; no clear D. The CDR3 is 17 residues long. The V and J ends lost 6 bases and 3 bases respectively, with 25 bases between them. Germline CDR1 is SQVTM and CDR2 is ANQGSEA.

The rearrangement joins TRBV19 to TRBJ2-3, with D unresolved. Germline assignment: CDR1 LNHDA and CDR2 SQIVND (reference sequence). The CDR3 length is 15 residues. V lost 3 bases to trimming and J lost 0 bases, with 10 bases between them. CDR3 amino acids: CASSILGLSTDTQYF. DNA of the CDR3: TGTGCCAGTAGTATTCTGGGCCTTAGCACAGATACGCAGTATTTT. The full variable domain, in which reference TRBV19 and TRBJ2-3 provide the parts outside the CDR3, is DGGITQSPKYLFRKEGQNVTLSCEQNLNHDAMYWYRQDPGQGLRLIYYSQIVNDFQKGDIAEGYSVSREKKESFPLTVTSAQKNPTAFYLCASSILGLSTDTQYFGPGTRLTVL.

Written as DNA, the CDR3 is TGTGCCACCAGCAGAGAAGGGGCCGGGGTCTCTGGAAACACCATATATTTT. Its translation: CATSREGAGVSGNTIYF. The chain links TRBV15 to TRBJ1-3; tentative D call: TRBD1 (5 bases). Germline V gene sequence: CDR1 LNHNV, CDR2 YYDKDF (reference sequence). Trimming left V 0 bases short and J 0 bases short, with 12 bases between. CDR3 size: 17 residues.